One sample yielded the 12 T cell receptor beta chains listed below, sequenced in a study of molecular identifiers for immune sequencing clone quantification. From the PCR reads, TCRdb called clonotypes with MiXCR, one entry per CDR3 protein. The sample lists more than 450,000 distinct CDR3 sequences, about 26% occurring once. Input material: naive CD8+ T cells from blood, with Jurkat cell RNA spiked in. Subset indicated: FACS-sorted CD8+CD4-CCR7+CD45RA+ naive T cells. These TCRs come from a human donor in good health. Some libraries in this study had Jurkat cell RNA spiked in.

This clonotype showed up many times. The chain combines TRBV9 with TRBJ2-2; D is unresolved. The CDR3 loop spans 17 amino acids. V shed 0 bases and J shed 3 bases, with 15 bases lying between them. The V gene's germline CDR1 is SGDLS and CDR2 YYNGEE. CDR3 sequence reads: CASSVARADADTGELFF. The CDR3 region has the DNA TGTGCCAGCAGCGTAGCTAGGGCAGACGCGGACACCGGGGAGCTGTTTTTT.

In regard to this clonotype: A read error may produce the germline difference seen at one junction end. The V and J genes are TRBV29-1 and TRBJ2-2; D may be TRBD2 (5 bases). Germline V lookup: CDR1 SQVTM, CDR2 ANQGSEA. CDR3 size: 12 residues. In DNA, the CDR3 is TGCAGCGTTTTCGGAAGCACCGGGGAGCTGTTATTT. Protein product: CSVFGSTGELLF.

This clonotype has only a few counts. V and J are TRBV15 and TRBJ2-7, with D possibly matching TRBD2 (6 bases). This CDR3 region has 15 residues. Germline lookup yields CDR1 LNHNV and CDR2 YYDKDF (reference sequence). Trimming took 4 bases from V and 2 from J, leaving 15 bases between them. In DNA form, the CDR3 reads TGTGCCACCAGCAACCCAGGAGGGAGGACCTACGAGCAGTACTTC. Encoded protein: CATSNPGGRTYEQYF.

V is TRBV3-1 and J is TRBJ1-2, with D unresolved. The CDR3 has 14 amino acids. Germline CDR1 and CDR2: LGHDT and YNNKEL (reference sequence). V lost 4 bases and J 0 bases, leaving 9 bases between the germline ends. In DNA form, the CDR3 reads TGTGCCAGCAGCCCTAAGACTGCTAACTATGGCTACACCTTC. Translating gives CASSPKTANYGYTF.

The chain is built from TRBV28 and TRBJ2-7; D not resolved. CDR3 length equals 14 residues. With 6 bases removed from V and 2 bases from J, the gap between germline ends came to 14 bases. Germline V gene lookup returns CDR1 MDHEN and CDR2 SYDVKM. CDR3: CASSDPTPTYEQYF. The CDR3 nucleotides read TGTGCCAGCAGCGATCCCACCCCCACCTACGAGCAGTACTTC. Full variable domain (missing parts from reference TRBV28 and TRBJ2-7): DVKVTQSSRYLVKRTGEKVFLECVQDMDHENMFWYRQDPGLGLRLIYFSYDVKMKEKGDIPEGYSVSREKKERFSLILESASTNQTSMYLCASSDPTPTYEQYFGPGTRLTVT.

The sample holds a few counts of this clonotype. V and J are TRBV2 and TRBJ2-1; TRBD1 matches at 10 bases. CDR1 and CDR2 (germline): SNHLY, FYNNEI. V was pared by 7 bases and J by 9 bases, with 9 bases of the junction left unmatched. The CDR3 sequence is 14 residues long. The CDR3 sequence is CASKTGGIEGEQFF. In DNA, the CDR3 is TGTGCCAGCAAGACAGGGGGCATTGAAGGTGAGCAGTTCTTC.

The chain couples TRBV7-9 to TRBJ2-2; D is uncertain. V gave up 5 bases and J gave up 1 base, with 11 bases separating them. CDR3 size: 15 residues. The germline CDR1 and CDR2 sequences are SEHNR and FQNEAQ (reference sequence). The CDR3 bases are TGTGCCAGCAGCACCCCGGACGGGAACACCGGGGAGCTGTTTTTT. Residues: CASSTPDGNTGELFF.

This clonotype was found many times. The V call is TRBV6-2 or TRBV6-3, the J call TRBJ1-4, with a possible D match to TRBD1 (6 bases). The V and J ends lost 4 bases and 8 bases respectively, with 14 bases between them. Germline values: CDR1 MNHEY, CDR2 SVGEGT. The CDR3 covers 14 residues. In DNA, the CDR3 is TGTGCCAGCAGTTCGATCTGGACAGTGGAAAAACTGTTTTTT. Protein: CASSSIWTVEKLFF.

This rearrangement joins TRBV6-5 to TRBJ2-1, with 8 bases matching TRBD1. This CDR3 region has 13 residues. Germline CDR1 is MNHEY and CDR2 is SVGAGI. Trimming cost V 4 bases and J 9 bases; bases outside gene matches: 5. In DNA form, the CDR3 reads TGTGCCAGCAGTTCCAGGGGGCAGGCTGAGCAGTTCTTC. This encodes CASSSRGQAEQFF.

There are a few counts of this clonotype. The chain carries TRBV27 and TRBJ2-7; D remains ambiguous. The CDR3 spans 14 residues. Germline V gene data show CDR1 as MNHEY and CDR2 as SMNVEV (reference sequence). V lost 4 bases to trimming and J lost 4 bases, with 14 bases between them. CDR3 DNA sequence: TGTGCCAGCAGTTCCGGTGCATCCCCATACGAGCAGTACTTC. Its protein product is CASSSGASPYEQYF.

This clonotype came up a few times. The CDR3 reads CASSYGTDYGYTF. CDR3 sequence (DNA): TGTGCCAGCAGTTACGGGACAGACTATGGCTACACCTTC. The rearrangement uses TRBV6-2 or TRBV6-3 and TRBJ1-2, with TRBD1 identical over 7 bases. The germline V gene encodes CDR1 MNHEY and CDR2 SVGEGT. The ends lost 2 bases at V and 3 bases at J; junction bases unmatched: 0. The CDR3 sequence is 13 residues long.

This sequence joins TRBV3-1 and TRBJ1-4; D gene unclear. Trimming cost V 1 base and J 3 bases, with 9 bases left between them. The CDR3 totals 15 residues. Germline values: CDR1 LGHDT, CDR2 YNNKEL (reference sequence). The CDR3 loop reads CASSQGVVPNEKLFF. CDR3 in DNA: TGTGCCAGCAGCCAAGGTGTGGTCCCTAATGAAAAACTGTTTTTT.